This T cell receptor (beta chain) derives from a study of blood T cells in healthy people across ages (dated by TCRdb to the mid-2010s). About the full investigation: In model experiments, template switching captured about one uniquely barcoded TCR beta cDNA molecule for every two T cells. Donors of different ages were randomly distributed across sequencing lanes to avoid experimental bias. Using the same blood draw, the study looked at two additional independent replicas of 1 million unique cDNA reads for two donors, one aged 18 to 30 and the other aged 80 or older. To track age-related changes in TCR beta repertoire diversity, the study relied on deep sequencing normalized with unique cDNA molecular identifiers. The donors were split into four age groups: young (average 16 years), middle-aged (around 37), aged (62) and long-lived (approximately 80). Overall study results and their limits: Estimates of total diversity from one million sequenced T cells were regarded as lower bounds and underestimates. As age increased, observed TCR beta diversity per million T cells dropped in a roughly linear way, and a significant reduction was already evident by age about 40. Because the CMV infection status of the donors was unknown, age-related changes in expanded clonotypes may potentially have been confounded. Compared with the aged group, the long-lived group had more naive CD4+ T cells, fewer expanded clones and increased TCR diversity, a pattern suggesting age selection. Because profiling used bulk unsorted PBMCs, naive and antigen-experienced compartments could not be compared conclusively. A strong correlation was found between observed TCR beta diversity and the percentage of naive T cells measured by flow cytometry.

From its cysteine to its phenylalanine, the CDR3 spans 13 amino acids. Only the CDR3 region is kept as DNA, spanning 39 bases read in frame from base 1. The germline V gene provides CDR1 SQVTM and CDR2 ANQGSEA. A distance of 14 bases separates the germline ends of V and J, which lose 4 bases and 6 bases respectively. Donors were a few dozen systemically healthy Caucasian individuals from Russia aged roughly 6 to 90 years. Each donor gave around 9.5 milliliters of peripheral blood, collected into EDTA-treated Vacutainer tubes. Ficoll-Paque density-gradient centrifugation was used to isolate PBMCs, with at least 6.5 million per sample. Trizol reagent was used to extract total RNA from the PBMCs, yielding at least 6 micrograms per sample. For every donor, an aliquot of PBMCs went through flow cytometry to measure the percentages of naive CD45RAhigh/CD27high T cells. Library preparation employed 5' RACE. TCRdb shows the sequencer as Illumina HiSeq 2500. The second PCR ran for roughly 7 to 11 cycles and used a J-beta primer mix along with a sample-barcoded 5' primer. A template-switch 5' adaptor carrying 12 random nucleotides introduced a unique molecular identifier onto each TCR beta cDNA molecule. Each sample yielded at least 2.5 million CDR3-containing paired-end reads. All of the RNA was converted into first-strand cDNA using the Mint cDNA synthesis kit, with a TRBC-specific oligonucleotide serving as the primer. All cDNA was treated with uracil-DNA glycosylase and then went through a first 18-cycle PCR with the universal primers M1SS and BC2_uni_R. The authors' pipeline ran thus. For normalization, 1 million high-quality reads were randomly selected from each sample, with every read carrying a distinct molecular identifier. Instead of being binned into consensus sequences, reads with shared molecular identifiers were discarded. MiTCR, run with a Q25 quality threshold and the strictest error-elimination algorithm, handled CDR3 identification, clonotype clustering and error correction. Lower-bound total TCR beta diversity was estimated with a nonparametric unseen species model using Euler transformation. TCRdb reprocessing: public reads trimmed at Q25 with fastp, clones called with MiXCR, in-frame beta chains kept. Rows with a matching CDR3 protein are joined into one entry that keeps the most common DNA and genes. The V and J calls come from TCRdb's annotation, not from the publication. The sample contains roughly 2 million distinct CDR3 sequences, about 49% of them found a single time. The ten largest clones add up to less than 2.5% of the sample.

As concerns this clonotype: The antigen it recognizes is unknown. One base away there is no much larger clone; base qualities are not given.

The source is a woman aged 40 to 49 in good health. The sequenced material came from blood. The rearrangement combines TRBV29-1 with TRBJ2-3; the D gene is possibly TRBD1 or TRBD2, with 5 bases matching each. The nucleotide sequence reads as follows: TGCAGCGTTGTCAGTGGGACCGGGGATACGCAGTATTTT. Translated, it reads CSVVSGTGDTQYF.